This entry is about one T cell receptor (beta chain). Every sample had a minimum of 6 million PBMCs isolated. Total RNA was isolated from each sample in quantities of at least 5.5 micrograms. Primed by a sample-barcoded 5' primer and a J-beta primer mix, a second PCR proceeded for roughly 6 to 12 cycles. Tags on each cDNA molecule came from a template-switch adaptor with 12 random nucleotides. One entry per CDR3 protein, called by TCRdb with MiXCR from the 5' RACE reads. The data contain about a million distinct CDR3 sequences, roughly half of them singletons. The data are from a study of blood T cells in healthy people across ages. V was pared by 2 bases and J by 3 bases, with 6 bases of the junction left unmatched. CDR1 LNHNV and CDR2 YYDKDF come from the germline V gene (reference sequence). The CDR3 contains 15 residues.

Sequenced material: blood. The chain links TRBV15 to TRBJ2-5; 7 bases fit TRBD2. The receptor's source is an older woman in good health. The CDR3 sequence is CATSRNPGGEETQYF. CDR3 DNA: TGTGCCACCAGCAGAAATCCGGGAGGTGAAGAGACCCAGTACTTC.